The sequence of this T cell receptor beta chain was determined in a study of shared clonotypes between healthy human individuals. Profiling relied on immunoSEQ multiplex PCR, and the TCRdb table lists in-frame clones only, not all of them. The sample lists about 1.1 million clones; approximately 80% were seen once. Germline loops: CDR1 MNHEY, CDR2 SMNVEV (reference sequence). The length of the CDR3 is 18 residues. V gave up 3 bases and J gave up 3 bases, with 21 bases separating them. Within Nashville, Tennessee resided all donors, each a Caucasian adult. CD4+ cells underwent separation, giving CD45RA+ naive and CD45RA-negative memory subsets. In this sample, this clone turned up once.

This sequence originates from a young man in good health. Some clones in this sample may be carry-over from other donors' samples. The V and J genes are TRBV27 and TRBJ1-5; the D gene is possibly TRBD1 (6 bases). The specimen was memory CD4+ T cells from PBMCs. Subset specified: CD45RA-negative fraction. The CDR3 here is CASSFPRQWGLLNQPQHF. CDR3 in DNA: TGTGCCAGCAGTTTTCCCCGCCAATGGGGGCTCCTCAATCAGCCCCAGCATTTT.